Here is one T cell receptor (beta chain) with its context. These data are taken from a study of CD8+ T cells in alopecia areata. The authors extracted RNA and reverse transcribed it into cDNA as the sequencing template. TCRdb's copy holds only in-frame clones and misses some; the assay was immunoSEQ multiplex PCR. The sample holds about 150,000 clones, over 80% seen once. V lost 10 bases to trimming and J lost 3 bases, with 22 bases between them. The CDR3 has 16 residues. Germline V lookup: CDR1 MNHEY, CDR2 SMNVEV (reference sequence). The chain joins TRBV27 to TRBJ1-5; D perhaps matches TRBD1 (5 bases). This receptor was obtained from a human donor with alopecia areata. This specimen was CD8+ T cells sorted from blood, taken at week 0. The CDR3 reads CAIRSGTELTNQPQHF. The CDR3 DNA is TGTGCCATCCGCTCCGGGACGGAATTGACCAATCAGCCCCAGCATTTT.